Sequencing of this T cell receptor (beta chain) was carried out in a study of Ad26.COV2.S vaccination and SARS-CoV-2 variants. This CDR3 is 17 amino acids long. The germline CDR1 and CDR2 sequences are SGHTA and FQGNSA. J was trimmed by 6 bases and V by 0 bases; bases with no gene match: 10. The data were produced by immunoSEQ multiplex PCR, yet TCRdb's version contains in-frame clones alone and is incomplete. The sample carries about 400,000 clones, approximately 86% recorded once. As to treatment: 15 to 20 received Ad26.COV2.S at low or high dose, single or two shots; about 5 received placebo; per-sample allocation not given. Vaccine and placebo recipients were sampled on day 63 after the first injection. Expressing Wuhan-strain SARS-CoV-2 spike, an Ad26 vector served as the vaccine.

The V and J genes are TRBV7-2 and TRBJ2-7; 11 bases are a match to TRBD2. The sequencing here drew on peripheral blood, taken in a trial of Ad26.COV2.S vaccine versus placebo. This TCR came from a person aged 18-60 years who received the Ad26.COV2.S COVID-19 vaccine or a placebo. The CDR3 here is CASSLALLAGVRGEQYF. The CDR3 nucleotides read TGTGCCAGCAGCTTAGCGTTACTAGCGGGGGTTCGGGGCGAGCAGTACTTC.